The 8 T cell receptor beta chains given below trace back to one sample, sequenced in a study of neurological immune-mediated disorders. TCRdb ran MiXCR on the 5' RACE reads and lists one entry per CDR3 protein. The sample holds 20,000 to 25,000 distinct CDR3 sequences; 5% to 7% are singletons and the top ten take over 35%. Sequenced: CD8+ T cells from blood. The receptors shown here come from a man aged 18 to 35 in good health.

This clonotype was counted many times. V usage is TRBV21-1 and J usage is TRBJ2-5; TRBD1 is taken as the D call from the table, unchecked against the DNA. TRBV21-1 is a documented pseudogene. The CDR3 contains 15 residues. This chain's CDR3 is CASSSRPKACVAQYF. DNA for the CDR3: TGTGCCAGCAGCTCCCGACCGAAAGCCTGCGTGGCCCAGTACTTC.

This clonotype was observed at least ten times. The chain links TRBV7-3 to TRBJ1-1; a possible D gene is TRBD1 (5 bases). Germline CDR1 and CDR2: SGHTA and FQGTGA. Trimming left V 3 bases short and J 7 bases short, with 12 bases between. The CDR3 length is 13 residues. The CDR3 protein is CASSFGGGDEAFF. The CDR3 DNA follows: TGTGCCAGCAGCTTTGGTGGGGGAGATGAAGCTTTCTTT.

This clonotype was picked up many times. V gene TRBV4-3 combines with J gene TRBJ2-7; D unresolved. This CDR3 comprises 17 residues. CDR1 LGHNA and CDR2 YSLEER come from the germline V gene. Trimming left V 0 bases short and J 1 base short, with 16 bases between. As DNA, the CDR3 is TGCGCCAGCAGCCAAGACACGCTAACCCAACCTTCCTACGAGCAGTACTTC. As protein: CASSQDTLTQPSYEQYF.

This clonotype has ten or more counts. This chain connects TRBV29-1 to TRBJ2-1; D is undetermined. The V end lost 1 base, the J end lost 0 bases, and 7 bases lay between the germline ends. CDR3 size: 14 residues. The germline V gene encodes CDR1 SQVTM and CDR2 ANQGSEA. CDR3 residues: CSVEGPYSYNEQFF. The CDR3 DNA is TGCAGCGTTGAAGGGCCGTACTCCTACAATGAGCAGTTCTTC.

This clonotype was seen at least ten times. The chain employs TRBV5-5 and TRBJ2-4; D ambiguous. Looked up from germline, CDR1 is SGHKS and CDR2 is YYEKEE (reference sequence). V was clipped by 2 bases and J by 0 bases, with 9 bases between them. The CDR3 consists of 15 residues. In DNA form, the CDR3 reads TGTGCCAGCAGCTTAAGGAATATAGCCAAAAACATTCAGTACTTC. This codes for CASSLRNIAKNIQYF.

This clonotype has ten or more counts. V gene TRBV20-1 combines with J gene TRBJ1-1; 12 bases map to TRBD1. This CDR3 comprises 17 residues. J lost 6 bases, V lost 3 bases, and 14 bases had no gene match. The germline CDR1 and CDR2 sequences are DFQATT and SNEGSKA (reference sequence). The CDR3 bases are TGCAGTGCTAGTTTCTCCGGGACAGGGGGCTTCCGGGCTGAAGCTTTCTTT. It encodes CSASFSGTGGFRAEAFF.

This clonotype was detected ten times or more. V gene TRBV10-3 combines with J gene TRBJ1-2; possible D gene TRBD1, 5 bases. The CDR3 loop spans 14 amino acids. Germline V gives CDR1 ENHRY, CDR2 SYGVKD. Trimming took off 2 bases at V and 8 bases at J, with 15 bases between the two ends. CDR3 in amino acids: CAISELGLLEGYTF. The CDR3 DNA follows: TGTGCCATCAGTGAGCTGGGACTGTTGGAAGGCTACACCTTC.

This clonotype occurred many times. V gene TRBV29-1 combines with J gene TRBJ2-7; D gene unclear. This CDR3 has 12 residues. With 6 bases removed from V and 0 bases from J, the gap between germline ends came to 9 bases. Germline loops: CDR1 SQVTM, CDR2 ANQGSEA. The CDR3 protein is CSVTGLSYEQYF. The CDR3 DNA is TGCAGCGTCACGGGCCTCTCCTACGAGCAGTACTTC.